These 10 T cell receptor beta chains originate from one sample sequenced in a study of cytomegalovirus exposure and HLA in healthy donors. Researchers ran the PCR with 60 Vbeta and 13 Jbeta primers. TCRdb's copy holds only in-frame clones and misses some; the assay was immunoSEQ multiplex PCR. The profile covers approximately 100,000 clones, with roughly two thirds appearing a single time and 2.8% taken by the ten largest. Input material: PBMCs. All receptors come from a female donor in good health and CMV-seronegative.

This clone appeared a few times. The chain links TRBV27 to TRBJ1-5, with TRBD1 matching 8 bases. V lost 5 bases, J lost 1 base, and 1 base stayed unmatched. The CDR3 runs 14 residues. CDR1 and CDR2 (germline): MNHEY, SMNVEV (reference sequence). CDR3: CASSRQGSNQPQHF. In DNA form, the CDR3 reads TGTGCCAGCAGTCGACAGGGGAGCAATCAGCCCCAGCATTTT.

The chain carries TRBV18 and TRBJ2-3; maybe TRBD2 (5 bases). V was clipped by 5 bases and J by 0 bases, with 12 bases between them. This CDR3 contains 15 residues. Germline assignment: CDR1 KGHSH and CDR2 LQKENI. The CDR3 region has the DNA TGTGCCAGCTCAAGGCAAGGGAGTAGCACAGATACGCAGTATTTT. Translating gives CASSRQGSSTDTQYF.

DNA for the CDR3: TGTGCCTGGGGGGGGGCCGCAAGCAATCAGCCCCAGCATTTT. Translation gives CAWGGAASNQPQHF. This chain connects TRBV30 to TRBJ1-5; a weak D match, TRBD1 (6 bases). Germline lookup yields CDR1 GTSNPN and CDR2 SVGIG (reference sequence). CDR3 length: 14 residues. Trimming took 5 bases from V and 1 from J, leaving 12 bases between them.

The rearrangement uses TRBV6-1 and TRBJ2-1; a possible D gene is TRBD1 (6 bases). The CDR3 length is 15 residues. CDR1 is MNHNS, CDR2 SASEGT, per germline. V was pared by 8 bases and J by 0 bases, with 14 bases between. CDR3 bases: TGTGCCAGCTCACCGGGACAAAGCTCCTACAATGAGCAGTTCTTC. It encodes CASSPGQSSYNEQFF.

This sequence joins TRBV29-1 and TRBJ1-4, with TRBD1 matching over 7 bases. CDR1 is SQVTM, CDR2 ANQGSEA, per germline. The V gene end was trimmed by 4 bases and the J gene end by 6 bases; junction bases not matched to a gene: 5. The CDR3 spans 13 residues. The CDR3 region has the DNA TGCAGCGTTGGGGGACAGCCTGATGAAAAACTGTTTTTT. Amino acids: CSVGGQPDEKLFF.

V usage is TRBV15 and J usage is TRBJ1-2; 8 bases align to TRBD1. This CDR3 region has 16 residues. The V gene end was trimmed by 1 base and the J gene end by 3 bases; junction bases not matched to a gene: 7. The germline V gene has CDR1 LNHNV and CDR2 YYDKDF (reference sequence). The CDR3 DNA is TGTGCCACCAGCAGAGGGGGACAGGATGCTTACTATGGCTACACCTTC. Protein: CATSRGGQDAYYGYTF.

In its sample, this clone was seen a few times. The rearrangement joins TRBV27 to TRBJ1-2; D gene uncertain. The germline V gene has CDR1 MNHEY and CDR2 SMNVEV (reference sequence). The CDR3 contains 15 residues. The V and J ends lost 6 bases and 3 bases respectively, with 17 bases between them. Here the CDR3 DNA reads TGTGCCAGCAGCTCGCCCGTGCGCGACTACTATGGCTACACCTTC. Amino acids: CASSSPVRDYYGYTF.

J is TRBJ2-7 and V is TRBV19, with 7 bases identical to TRBD1. The J segment lost 4 bases and the V segment lost 4 bases, leaving 10 bases of the junction unmatched. This CDR3 contains 15 residues. Germline V lookup: CDR1 LNHDA, CDR2 SQIVND (reference sequence). DNA for the CDR3: TGTGCCAGTAGTACCCGACAGGGAAAACGGTACGAGCAGTACTTC. Protein: CASSTRQGKRYEQYF.

The V call is TRBV11-3, the J call TRBJ2-6, with 8 nucleotides matching TRBD2. The germline V gene encodes CDR1 SGHNT and CDR2 YENEEA. After removal of 2 bases from V and 0 bases from J, the junction contained 6 bases not matched to a gene. The length of the CDR3 is 18 residues. The CDR3 bases are TGTGCCAGCAGCTTAAGTAGCGGGATCTTCTCTGGGGCCAACGTCCTGACTTTC. Its protein is CASSLSSGIFSGANVLTF.

CDR3 region: CASSTLGGVGELFF. The CDR3 DNA reads TGTGCCAGTAGTACCCTGGGGGGGGTCGGGGAGCTGTTTTTT. The V and J genes are TRBV19 and TRBJ2-2; TRBD2 matches at 7 bases. The CDR3 loop spans 14 amino acids. After removal of 4 bases from V and 7 bases from J, the junction contained 6 bases not matched to a gene. Germline values: CDR1 LNHDA, CDR2 SQIVND (reference sequence).